This entry describes one TCR beta chain. Antigen unknown. The PCR was carried out with 60 Vbeta primers and 13 Jbeta primers. TCRdb's table, derived via immunoSEQ multiplex PCR, lists solely in-frame clones and lacks some. The sample records fewer than 200,000 clones, about four fifths being singletons. The CDR3 consists of 20 residues. The trim removed 1 base at V and 0 bases at J, leaving 12 bases unmatched. The V gene's germline CDR1 is MGHRA and CDR2 YSYEKL. The record originates from a study of cytomegalovirus exposure and HLA in healthy donors. Regarding the study as a whole: It was reported in a later analysis that an Asian-associated ancestry cluster showed fewer N-insertions than the approximately 700-donor mean. In a later analysis, parvovirus B19, influenza, CMV and Epstein-Barr virus appeared linked to several top co-occurrence clusters. V segments that were indistinguishable, TRBV6-2 and TRBV6-3 among them, were omitted from analysis.

Sequences were obtained from PBMCs. This sequence joins TRBV4-1 and TRBJ2-5; 12 bases agree with TRBD2. This TCR was sampled from a male donor in good health and CMV-seropositive. CDR3 nucleotides: TGCGCCAGCAGCCAAGTGTCCACGACTAGCGGGGGAATCAACCAAGAGACCCAGTACTTC. This gives the protein CASSQVSTTSGGINQETQYF.